These 26 T cell receptor beta chains were sequenced from one sample in a study of T-cell reconstitution after alpha-beta-depleted transplantation in children. Preparation of the TCRbeta library was carried out with unique molecular identifiers. TCRdb recomputed calls from the PCR reads with MiXCR, one row per CDR3 protein. This table holds 97,000 or so distinct CDR3 sequences, about 8% found once. The sequencing used PBMCs, collected before TCRalphabeta/CD19-depleted stem cell transplant. These receptors were obtained from a boy between 2 and 10 years old with acute lymphoblastic leukemia, due to receive a stem cell transplant.

This clonotype was picked up many times. The J gene is TRBJ2-5, the V gene TRBV7-9; possible D gene TRBD1, 6 bases. The CDR3 is 13 residues long. Germline assignment: CDR1 SEHNR and CDR2 FQNEAQ (reference sequence). The ends were cut back, 5 bases at V and 3 bases at J, with 10 bases in the middle. The CDR3 coding sequence is TGTGCCAGCAGCCCCTACAGGGAAGAGACCCAGTACTTC. Amino acids: CASSPYREETQYF. Supplemented by reference TRBV7-9 and TRBJ2-5, the full variable domain reads DTGVSQNPRHKITKRGQNVTFRCDPISEHNRLYWYRQTLGQGPEFLTYFQNEAQLEKSRLLSDRFSAERPKGSFSTLEIQRTEQGDSAMYLCASSPYREETQYFGPGTRLLVL.

This clonotype was detected only a few times. The rearrangement links TRBV7-6 to TRBJ2-7; D is possibly TRBD2 (5 bases). The CDR3 runs to 15 residues. V shed 4 bases and J shed 4 bases, with 17 bases lying between them. The germline gives CDR1 SGHVS, CDR2 FNYEAQ. This CDR3 reads CASSSPPGRGYEQYF. The CDR3 bases are TGTGCCAGCAGCTCCCCTCCGGGTCGAGGGTACGAGCAGTACTTC.

This clonotype has ten or more counts. This chain uses TRBV5-1 with TRBJ2-1; TRBD1 matches at 9 bases. The CDR3 contains 16 residues. In germline, CDR1 is SGHRS, CDR2 YFSETQ. V gave up 2 bases and J gave up 5 bases; unmatched junction bases: 8. The CDR3 bases are TGCGCCAGCAGCTTTGCCGGGACAGGGCCTCACAATGAGCAGTTCTTC. This encodes CASSFAGTGPHNEQFF.

This clonotype was observed at least ten times. V usage is TRBV29-1 and J usage is TRBJ1-6; the match to TRBD1 covers 7 bases. Germline V lookup: CDR1 SQVTM, CDR2 ANQGSEA. The J segment lost 6 bases and the V segment lost 7 bases, leaving 9 bases of the junction unmatched. The CDR3 is made up of 14 amino acids. The CDR3: CSASTGVANSPLHF. The CDR3 DNA follows: TGCAGCGCAAGTACAGGGGTCGCTAATTCACCCCTCCACTTT.

This clonotype was seen at least ten times. This rearrangement joins TRBV12-3 or TRBV12-4 to TRBJ2-5; D is perhaps TRBD2 (6 bases). The CDR3 is 15 amino acids. Trimming removed 6 bases at V and 5 bases at J, with 19 bases between. The CDR3 DNA is TGTGCCAGCAGCCCCCCGGGACTCCGAAAGGAGACCCAGTACTTC. It codes for CASSPPGLRKETQYF.

This clonotype appeared a few times. This chain uses TRBV7-2 with TRBJ2-3; 9 bases are shared with TRBD2. The trim removed 5 bases at V and 5 bases at J, leaving 11 bases unmatched. The germline gives CDR1 SGHTA, CDR2 FQGNSA. The CDR3 contains 16 residues. The CDR3 coding sequence is TGTGCCAGCAGCCGCCGCAGCGGGGGGTTTGGAGATACGCAGTATTTT. As protein: CASSRRSGGFGDTQYF.

The chain employs TRBV7-9 and TRBJ1-1; the match to TRBD1 covers 7 bases. Germline CDR1 is SEHNR and CDR2 is FQNEAQ (reference sequence). The CDR3 sequence is 15 residues long. Trimming cost V 5 bases and J 1 base; bases outside gene matches: 7. The chain's CDR3 is CASSAGDRENTEAFF. The CDR3, as DNA: TGTGCCAGCAGCGCAGGGGACAGAGAGAACACTGAAGCTTTCTTT.

This clonotype is classed as medium-sized (0.01 to 0.1%). The rearrangement links TRBV9 to TRBJ1-3; D remains ambiguous. The CDR3 loop spans 15 amino acids. Germline values: CDR1 SGDLS, CDR2 YYNGEE. V lost 4 bases and J 0 bases, leaving 11 bases between the germline ends. The CDR3 loop is CASSTGAFSGNTIYF. The CDR3 nucleotides are TGTGCCAGCAGCACTGGCGCCTTCTCTGGAAACACCATATATTTT.

This clonotype has at least ten counts. This rearrangement joins TRBV7-9 to TRBJ2-7, with D uncertain. This CDR3 has 12 amino acids. Germline CDR1 and CDR2: SEHNR and FQNEAQ (reference sequence). V lost 3 bases and J 6 bases, leaving 9 bases between the germline ends. Here the CDR3 reads CASSFVQSEQYF. CDR3 sequence (DNA): TGTGCCAGCAGCTTCGTGCAGTCCGAGCAGTACTTC.

This clonotype was recorded many times. The chain is built from TRBV21-1 and TRBJ1-2. TRBV21-1 is a pseudogene segment. This CDR3 region has 14 residues. Written as DNA, the CDR3 is TGTGCCAGCAGCAAAGAAGACTGTAACTATGGCTACACCTTC. Translation gives CASSKEDCNYGYTF.

This clonotype showed up many times. CDR3 in amino acids: CARRGAERKETQYF. CDR3 coding DNA: TGTGCCCGGCGGGGGGCGGAGCGGAAAGAGACCCAGTACTTC. This sequence joins TRBV6-1 and TRBJ2-5, with 8 nucleotides matching TRBD2. Trimming removed 11 bases from V and 3 bases from J; junction bases left unmatched: 11. The germline gives CDR1 MNHNS, CDR2 SASEGT. This CDR3 has 14 residues.

The sample holds many counts of this clonotype. The rearrangement joins TRBV29-1 to TRBJ2-1; D is ambiguous. The CDR3 spans 10 residues. Trimming removed 3 bases at V and 11 bases at J, with 8 bases between. Germline CDR1 is SQVTM and CDR2 is ANQGSEA. The chain's CDR3 is CSVETTKQFF. CDR3 coding DNA: TGCAGCGTTGAGACCACAAAGCAGTTCTTC.

This clonotype appeared many times. The rearrangement links TRBV12-3 or TRBV12-4 to TRBJ2-1; 11 bases map to TRBD2. The CDR3 is 16 residues long. V shed 6 bases and J 4 bases; nucleotides not matched to a gene: 8. CDR3 DNA sequence: TGTGCCAGCAGCCCTATAGCGGGGGGGCGGTACAATGAGCAGTTCTTC. Amino acid sequence: CASSPIAGGRYNEQFF.

This clonotype came up many times. V and J are TRBV4-2 and TRBJ1-3; D gene unclear. Germline V lookup: CDR1 LGHNA, CDR2 YNFKEQ. This CDR3 is built from 15 residues. Trimming stripped 0 bases from V and 0 bases from J, with 6 bases between. CDR3 amino acids: CASSQDWGSGNTIYF. The CDR3 DNA reads as TGTGCCAGCAGCCAAGATTGGGGCTCTGGAAACACCATATATTTT.

This clonotype was detected ten times or more. This rearrangement joins TRBV12-3 or TRBV12-4 to TRBJ1-1, with D maybe TRBD1 (5 bases). The CDR3 runs 13 residues. Trimming stripped 6 bases from V and 4 bases from J, with 12 bases between. In DNA, the CDR3 is TGTGCCAGCAGGACAGATCTAGGCACTGAAGCTTTCTTT. This codes for CASRTDLGTEAFF.

This clonotype was recorded many times. The chain employs TRBV20-1 and TRBJ2-1; TRBD2 is a possible D gene (6 bases). The ends were cut back, 5 bases at V and 4 bases at J, with 18 bases in the middle. Germline-derived CDR1 and CDR2 are DFQATT and SNEGSKA (reference sequence). The CDR3 is 15 residues long. The CDR3 reads CSADRGSNRYNEQFF. CDR3 bases: TGCAGTGCTGACCGGGGGTCCAACCGTTACAATGAGCAGTTCTTC.

V gene TRBV20-1 combines with J gene TRBJ1-5; weak D call: TRBD1 (5 bases). The CDR3 contains 13 residues. Per germline, CDR1 DFQATT and CDR2 SNEGSKA (reference sequence). Deletions cut 1 base from V and 3 bases from J, with 7 bases between. CDR3 in DNA: TGCAGTGCTAGAGGACAGTTCAATCAGCCCCAGCATTTT. Its translation is CSARGQFNQPQHF.

This clonotype has just a few counts. The chain employs TRBV2 and TRBJ1-1, with D possibly being TRBD1 (5 bases). CDR1 is SNHLY and CDR2 is FYNNEI in the germline V gene. Trimming removed 6 bases from V and 4 bases from J, with 12 bases in between. This CDR3 spans 13 amino acids. CDR3 sequence reads: CASREYRSTEAFF. The CDR3 DNA is TGTGCCAGCAGAGAATACAGGTCCACTGAAGCTTTCTTT.

Of note for this clonotype: Compared with germline, one end of the junction differs, possibly owing to a read error. The genes are TRBV7-9 and TRBJ1-5, with 9 bases matching TRBD1. The germline V gene encodes CDR1 SEHNR and CDR2 FQNEAQ (reference sequence). The CDR3 has 16 amino acids. The CDR3 region has the DNA TGCGCCAGCAGCTTAGCGGGACAGGGAGGTAATCAGCCCCAGCATTTT. This codes for CASSLAGQGGNQPQHF.

This clonotype has just a few counts. V usage is TRBV5-1 and J usage is TRBJ2-5; 7 bases fit TRBD1. The CDR3 covers 16 residues. V lost 3 bases and J lost 3; bases outside the gene matches: 11. Per germline, CDR1 SGHRS and CDR2 YFSETQ. Written as DNA, the CDR3 is TGCGCCAGCAGCTGGGGTGCTATACAGGGGAAAGAGACCCAGTACTTC. The encoded protein is CASSWGAIQGKETQYF. The whole variable domain, filled in from reference TRBV5-1 and TRBJ2-5, reads KAGVTQTPRYLIKTRGQQVTLSCSPISGHRSVSWYQQTPGQGLQFLFEYFSETQRNKGNFPGRFSGRQFSNSRSEMNVSTLELGDSALYLCASSWGAIQGKETQYFGPGTRLLVL.

This clonotype came up a few times. The gene calls are TRBV9 and TRBJ2-5; 7 positions agree with TRBD2. CDR1 SGDLS and CDR2 YYNGEE come from the germline V gene. J was trimmed by 3 bases and V by 3 bases; bases with no gene match: 11. The CDR3 totals 16 residues. CDR3 amino acids: CASSAAAGLLKETQYF. The CDR3 bases are TGTGCCAGCAGCGCTGCCGCGGGACTACTAAAAGAGACCCAGTACTTC.

The gene calls are TRBV20-1 and TRBJ2-5; D is unresolved. The CDR3 totals 15 residues. V was pared by 4 bases and J by 3 bases, with 18 bases between. Germline V gene lookup returns CDR1 DFQATT and CDR2 SNEGSKA (reference sequence). CDR3 amino acids: CSATTPSDVKETQYF. The CDR3 DNA follows: TGCAGTGCTACAACCCCCTCTGACGTAAAAGAGACCCAGTACTTC.

This clonotype was counted between two and nine times. A junction boundary mismatches the germline segment, possibly from a read error. The V gene is TRBV15, the J gene TRBJ2-1; D possibly corresponds to TRBD2 (5 bases). Per germline, CDR1 LNHNV and CDR2 YYDKDF (reference sequence). This CDR3 has 14 amino acids. The CDR3 coding sequence is TGTGCCACCAGGAGAGGGCCCACCTACAATGAGCAGTTCTTC. This translates into CATRRGPTYNEQFF. Together with reference TRBV15 and TRBJ2-1, the CDR3 gives the full variable domain: DAMVIQNPRYQVTQFGKPVTLSCSQTLNHNVMYWYQQKSSQAPKLLFHYYDKDFNNEADTPDNFQSRRPNTSFCFLDIRSPGLGDTAMYLCATRRGPTYNEQFFGPGTRLTVL.

The rearrangement links TRBV6-1 to TRBJ2-7, with 8 bases that match TRBD1. Trimming at V came to 1 base and at J to 2 bases, leaving 4 bases not matched to a gene. The CDR3 consists of 15 residues. Germline values: CDR1 MNHNS, CDR2 SASEGT. The CDR3 region is CASSEEAGGPYEQYF. In nucleotides, the CDR3 is TGTGCCAGCAGTGAAGAGGCAGGGGGCCCCTACGAGCAGTACTTC.

In its sample, this clonotype was seen many times. The rearrangement uses TRBV20-1 and TRBJ2-6; tentatively, D is TRBD1 (6 bases). From germline, CDR1 is DFQATT and CDR2 SNEGSKA (reference sequence). The length of the CDR3 is 17 residues. V lost 1 base and J lost 0, with 13 bases in between. CDR3 nucleotide sequence: TGCAGTGCTAGAGGTCGGAAAGGGGGCTCTGGGGCCAACGTCCTGACTTTC. As protein: CSARGRKGGSGANVLTF.

This clonotype appeared many times. The V and J genes are TRBV9 and TRBJ1-6, with 8 bases fitting TRBD1. CDR3 length: 14 residues. Germline V CDR1 and CDR2: SGDLS, YYNGEE. Germline trimming cut 2 bases from V and 9 bases from J; bases unmatched to any gene: 4. This CDR3 is CASSVDRGGSPLHF. CDR3 bases: TGTGCCAGCAGCGTCGACAGGGGTGGTTCACCCCTCCACTTT.